The entry that follows covers one TCR beta chain sequence. This sample was taken from a study of CD8 T cells in Susac syndrome. The RNA, about 0.5 to 1 ug, was put through reverse transcription using random hexamers. Coverage of TCR beta CDR3 amplification by immunoSEQ multiplex PCR extended to 54 Vbeta and 13 Jbeta. TCRdb redid the calling of the immunoSEQ multiplex PCR reads with MiXCR, one entry per CDR3 protein. The sample lists some 120,000 distinct CDR3 sequences, about 95% seen once, with roughly 0.13% in the top ten. V was cut by 5 bases and J by 1 base, with 11 bases left in between. This CDR3 region has 14 residues. CDR1 SGHVS and CDR2 FNYEAQ come from the germline V gene.

This clonotype was obtained from a human donor with multiple sclerosis. Sequencing input: CD4+ T cells from PBMCs. The chain links TRBV7-6 to TRBJ1-1; possible D gene TRBD1, 6 bases. The CDR3 sequence is CASSPQTGNTEAFF. The CDR3 DNA reads as TGTGCCAGCAGCCCTCAGACAGGGAACACTGAAGCTTTCTTT.